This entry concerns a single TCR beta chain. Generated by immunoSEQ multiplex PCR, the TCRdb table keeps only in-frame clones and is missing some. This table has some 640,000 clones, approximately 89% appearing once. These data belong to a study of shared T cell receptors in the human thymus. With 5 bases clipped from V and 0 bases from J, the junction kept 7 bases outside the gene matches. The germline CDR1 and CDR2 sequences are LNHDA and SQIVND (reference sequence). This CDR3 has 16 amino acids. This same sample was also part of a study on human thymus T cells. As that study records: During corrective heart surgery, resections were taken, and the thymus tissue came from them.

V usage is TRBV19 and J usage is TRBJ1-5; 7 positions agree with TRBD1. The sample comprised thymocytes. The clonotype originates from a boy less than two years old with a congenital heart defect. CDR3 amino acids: CASSDDRDRSNQPQHF. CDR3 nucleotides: TGTGCCAGTAGTGATGACAGGGACCGTAGCAATCAGCCCCAGCATTTT.